This T cell receptor beta chain was obtained from a study of T-cell memory formation after mild COVID-19 (dated by TCRdb to 2020 to 2023). Background on the whole study: Most TCR sequence clusters were specific to one of the two donors. In two donors, T-cell clones that expanded and contracted after mild COVID-19 were followed by sequencing TCRalpha and TCRbeta repertoires longitudinally. The cohort comprised two young, previously healthy adult volunteers, one female and one male. Paper-wide results and their limitations: Clones that contracted from day 15 to 85 showed balanced CD4/CD8 phenotypes, whereas a second wave of clones that expanded from day 15 to 37 leaned towards CD4+. The detection of some responding clones in pre-infection memory suggests that pre-existing cross-reactive memory T cells joined the SARS-CoV-2 response. The study covered only two mild cases, and larger cohorts including severe cases with pre-infection samples were considered necessary. Contracting CD4+ clones appeared mostly in the CM and EM memory subsets, whereas CD8+ clones were enriched in EMRA. SARS-CoV-2 specificity of the second-wave clones peaking on day 37 was not confirmed.

Sequencing relied on an Illumina NovaSeq 6000. TCRalpha and TCRbeta cDNA libraries were constructed by 5'RACE with constant-segment primers, with sample barcodes and unique molecular identifiers being introduced. Trizol reagent was used to extract RNA from every sample. Library amplification was performed in two PCR steps, and a second sample barcode and Illumina TruSeq adapters were introduced in the second step. Libraries were sequenced on an Illumina NovaSeq with 2 x 150 bp paired-end reads. The published analysis was carried out like this. Reads were demultiplexed and collapsed into UMI-guided consensus sequences with migec v1.2.7. Using mixcr v2.1.11, UMI consensuses were aligned to TRA and TRB V and J templates and then assembled into clonotypes. Expanded or contracted clonotypes were those called significant by both edgeR and NoisET, with noise models trained on biological replicates. For edgeR calls, the cutoffs were a false discovery rate-adjusted p below 0.01 and a log2 fold-change threshold of 1. As an exploratory analysis of dynamics, PCA with hierarchical clustering was applied to max-normalized trajectories of the 1000 most abundant clonotypes. Each responding clone was given a CD4 or CD8 phenotype based on the CD4+ and CD8+ repertoires, which had been sequenced separately. TCRdb reprocessed the public reads (quality trimming at Q25 with fastp, clone calling with MiXCR) and kept in-frame beta chains. For every CDR3 protein sequence, its rows merge into one entry that carries the most common genes and DNA. The V and J calls shown here were made by TCRdb, not taken from the authors' results. This sample has 300,000 to 350,000 distinct CDR3 sequences in its table, and roughly 13% of those were observed once. The ten most abundant clones make up approximately 22% of the sample.

The CDR3, from cysteine to phenylalanine, totals 15 residues. The kept DNA is CDR3 alone, 45 bases in frame from the first base. The germline V gene encodes CDR1 SGHVS and CDR2 FQNEAQ. V and J are truncated by 5 bases and 7 bases respectively, leaving an intervening sequence of 20 bases. PBMCs were isolated by Ficoll-Paque density gradient centrifugation. To note about this clonotype: Its binding antigen is unknown. No quality values exist for individual bases; no much larger clone is one base distant.

This clonotype was obtained from a man younger than 30 who had mild COVID-19 (a few samples of this study predate the infection). The sample titles of this study are shuffled in the database, so cell type and time point are left out; the donor was told from shared clones. The sequenced material came from PBMCs or a T cell subset sorted from them (not recorded which). The V and J segments used are TRBV7-8 and TRBJ2-5; the D segment may tentatively be TRBD1 or TRBD2, each giving 6 matched bases. The CDR3 in this case is CASSPVTGGPGTQYF. The DNA sequence is TGTGCCAGCAGCCCCGTGACTGGGGGGCCCGGGACCCAGTACTTC. Where the CDR3 stops, the reference TRBV7-8 and TRBJ2-5 genes take over; the full variable domain is GAGVSQSPRYKVAKRGQDVALRCDPISGHVSLFWYQQALGQGPEFLTYFQNEAQLDKSGLPSDRFFAERPEGSVSTLKIQRTQQEDSAVYLCASSPVTGGPGTQYFGPGTRLLVL.